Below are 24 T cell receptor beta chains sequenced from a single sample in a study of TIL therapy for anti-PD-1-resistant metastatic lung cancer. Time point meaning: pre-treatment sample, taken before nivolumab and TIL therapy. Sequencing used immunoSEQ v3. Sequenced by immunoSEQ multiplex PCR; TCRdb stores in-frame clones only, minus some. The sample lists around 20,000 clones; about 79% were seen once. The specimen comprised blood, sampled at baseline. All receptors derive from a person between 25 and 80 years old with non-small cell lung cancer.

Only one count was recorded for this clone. CDR3: CASSPAPGGIPGELFF. In nucleotides, the CDR3 is TGTGCCAGCAGCCCGGCGCCGGGGGGGATTCCCGGGGAGCTGTTTTTT. The V and J genes are TRBV5-4 and TRBJ2-2, with 8 bases aligning to TRBD2. The V and J ends lost 4 bases and 6 bases, in that order; junction bases with no gene match: 11. Germline loops: CDR1 SGHNT, CDR2 YYREEE (reference sequence). There are 16 residues in the CDR3. Looking up the rest from reference TRBV5-4 and TRBJ2-2 gives the full variable domain: ETGVTQSPTHLIKTRGQQVTLRCSSQSGHNTVSWYQQALGQGPQFIFQYYREEENGRGNFPPRFSGLQFPNYSSELNVNALELDDSALYLCASSPAPGGIPGELFFGEGSRLTVL.

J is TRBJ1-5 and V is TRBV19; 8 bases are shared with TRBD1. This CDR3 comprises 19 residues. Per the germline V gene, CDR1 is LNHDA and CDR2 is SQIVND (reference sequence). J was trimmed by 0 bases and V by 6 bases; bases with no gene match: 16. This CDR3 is CASSPQSGQAFYSNQPQHF. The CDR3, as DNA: TGTGCCAGTAGCCCCCAATCGGGACAGGCTTTCTATAGCAATCAGCCCCAGCATTTT.

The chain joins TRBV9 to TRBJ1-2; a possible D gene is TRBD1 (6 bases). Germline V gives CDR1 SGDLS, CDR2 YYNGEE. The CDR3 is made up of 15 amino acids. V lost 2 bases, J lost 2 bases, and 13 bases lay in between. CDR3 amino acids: CASSVNRVQNYGYTF. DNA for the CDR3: TGTGCCAGCAGCGTGAACAGGGTACAGAACTATGGCTACACCTTC. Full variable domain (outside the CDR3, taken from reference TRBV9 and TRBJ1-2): DSGVTQTPKHLITATGQRVTLRCSPRSGDLSVYWYQQSLDQGLQFLIQYYNGEERAKGNILERFSAQQFPDLHSELNLSSLELGDSALYFCASSVNRVQNYGYTFGSGTRLTVV.

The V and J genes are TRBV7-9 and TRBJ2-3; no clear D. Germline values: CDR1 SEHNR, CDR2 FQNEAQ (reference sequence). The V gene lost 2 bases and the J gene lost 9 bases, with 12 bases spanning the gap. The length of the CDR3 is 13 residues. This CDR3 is CASSLNPLDTQYF. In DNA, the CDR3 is TGTGCCAGCAGCTTAAACCCCCTGGACACGCAGTATTTT.

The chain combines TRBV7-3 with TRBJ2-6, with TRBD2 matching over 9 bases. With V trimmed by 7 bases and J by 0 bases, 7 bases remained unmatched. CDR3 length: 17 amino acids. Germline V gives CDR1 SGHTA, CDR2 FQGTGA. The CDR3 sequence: CASKAGGPGSGANVLTF. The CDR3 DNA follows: TGTGCCAGCAAAGCGGGGGGCCCGGGCTCTGGGGCCAACGTCCTGACTTTC.

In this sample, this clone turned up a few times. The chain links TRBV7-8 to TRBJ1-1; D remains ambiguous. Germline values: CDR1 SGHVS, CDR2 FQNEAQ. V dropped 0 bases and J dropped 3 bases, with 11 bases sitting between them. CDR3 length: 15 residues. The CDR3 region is CASSLAEDAYTEAFF. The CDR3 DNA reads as TGTGCCAGCAGCTTAGCGGAGGATGCGTACACTGAAGCTTTCTTT.

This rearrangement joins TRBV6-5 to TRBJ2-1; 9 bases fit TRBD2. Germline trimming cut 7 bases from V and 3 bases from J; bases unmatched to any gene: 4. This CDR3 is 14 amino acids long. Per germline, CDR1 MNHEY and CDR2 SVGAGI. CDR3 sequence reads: CASKRSGGYNEQFF. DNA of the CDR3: TGTGCCAGCAAACGTAGCGGGGGCTACAATGAGCAGTTCTTC.

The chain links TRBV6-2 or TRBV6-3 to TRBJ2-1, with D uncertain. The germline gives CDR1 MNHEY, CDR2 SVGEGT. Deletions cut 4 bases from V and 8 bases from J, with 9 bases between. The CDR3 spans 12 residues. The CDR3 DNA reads TGTGCCAGCAGTTCGGTTTTGGATGAGCAGTTCTTC. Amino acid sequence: CASSSVLDEQFF.

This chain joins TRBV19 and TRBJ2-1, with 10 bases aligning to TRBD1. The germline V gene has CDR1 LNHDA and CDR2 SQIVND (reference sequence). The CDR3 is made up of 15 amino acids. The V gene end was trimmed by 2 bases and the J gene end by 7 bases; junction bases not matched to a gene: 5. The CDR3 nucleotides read TGTGCCAGTAGTATAAGGGACAGGGGATTGAATGAGCAGTTCTTC. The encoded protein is CASSIRDRGLNEQFF. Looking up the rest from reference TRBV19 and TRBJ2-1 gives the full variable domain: DGGITQSPKYLFRKEGQNVTLSCEQNLNHDAMYWYRQDPGQGLRLIYYSQIVNDFQKGDIAEGYSVSREKKESFPLTVTSAQKNPTAFYLCASSIRDRGLNEQFFGPGTRLTVL.

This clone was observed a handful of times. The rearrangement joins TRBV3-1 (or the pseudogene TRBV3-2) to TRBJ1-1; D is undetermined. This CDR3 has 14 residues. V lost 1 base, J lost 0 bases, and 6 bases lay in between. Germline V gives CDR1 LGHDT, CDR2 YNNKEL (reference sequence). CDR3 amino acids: CASSQGKLNTEAFF. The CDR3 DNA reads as TGTGCCAGCAGCCAAGGGAAATTGAACACTGAAGCTTTCTTT.

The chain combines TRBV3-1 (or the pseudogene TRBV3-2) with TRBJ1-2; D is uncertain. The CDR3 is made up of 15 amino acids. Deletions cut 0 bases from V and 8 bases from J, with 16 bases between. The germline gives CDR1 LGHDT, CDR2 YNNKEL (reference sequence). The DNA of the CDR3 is TGTGCCAGCAGCCAAGAATCTCGGAGTATTAACGGCTACACCTTC. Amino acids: CASSQESRSINGYTF.

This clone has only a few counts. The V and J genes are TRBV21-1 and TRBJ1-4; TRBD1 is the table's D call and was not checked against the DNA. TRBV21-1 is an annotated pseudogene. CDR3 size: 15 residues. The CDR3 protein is CASSKEAGGHEKLFF. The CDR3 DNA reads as TGTGCCAGCAGCAAAGAGGCAGGGGGACATGAAAAACTGTTTTTT.

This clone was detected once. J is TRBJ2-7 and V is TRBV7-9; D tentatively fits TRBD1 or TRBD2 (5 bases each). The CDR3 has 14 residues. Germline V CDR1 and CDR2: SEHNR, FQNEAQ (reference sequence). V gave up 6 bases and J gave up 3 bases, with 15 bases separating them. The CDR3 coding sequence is TGTGCCAGCAGTCCGGGACGGAGAAACTACGAGCAGTACTTC. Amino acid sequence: CASSPGRRNYEQYF.

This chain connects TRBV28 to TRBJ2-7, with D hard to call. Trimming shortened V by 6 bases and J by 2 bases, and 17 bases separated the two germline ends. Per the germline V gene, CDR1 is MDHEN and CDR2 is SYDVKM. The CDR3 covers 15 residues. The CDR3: CASSSPDVGTYEQYF. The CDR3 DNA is TGTGCCAGCAGCTCCCCCGACGTGGGTACCTACGAGCAGTACTTC.

The CDR3 protein is CASSRVPGTQETQYF. CDR3 bases: TGTGCCAGCAGCCGGGTCCCAGGGACCCAAGAGACCCAGTACTTC. The chain carries TRBV5-4 and TRBJ2-5; D may match TRBD1 or TRBD2 (5 bases each). The V and J ends lost 4 bases and 1 base respectively, with 14 bases between them. The CDR3 is 15 amino acids. CDR1 SGHNT and CDR2 YYREEE come from the germline V gene (reference sequence).

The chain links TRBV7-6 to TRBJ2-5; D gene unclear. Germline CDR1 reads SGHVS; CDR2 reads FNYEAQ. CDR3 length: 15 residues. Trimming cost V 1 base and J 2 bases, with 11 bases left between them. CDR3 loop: CASSLGRPLQETQYF. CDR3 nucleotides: TGTGCCAGCAGCTTAGGCAGGCCTCTTCAAGAGACCCAGTACTTC.

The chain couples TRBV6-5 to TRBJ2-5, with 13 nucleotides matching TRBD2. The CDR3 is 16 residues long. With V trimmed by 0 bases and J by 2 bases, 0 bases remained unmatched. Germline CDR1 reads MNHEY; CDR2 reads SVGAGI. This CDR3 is CASSYSTSGGQETQYF. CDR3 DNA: TGTGCCAGCAGTTACTCGACTAGCGGGGGGCAAGAGACCCAGTACTTC.

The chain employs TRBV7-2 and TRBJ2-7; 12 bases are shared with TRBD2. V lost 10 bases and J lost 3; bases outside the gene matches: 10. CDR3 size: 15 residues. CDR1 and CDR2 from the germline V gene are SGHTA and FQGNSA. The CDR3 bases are TGTGCCAACCGACTAGCGGGAGACCCCGACTACGAGCAGTACTTC. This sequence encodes CANRLAGDPDYEQYF.

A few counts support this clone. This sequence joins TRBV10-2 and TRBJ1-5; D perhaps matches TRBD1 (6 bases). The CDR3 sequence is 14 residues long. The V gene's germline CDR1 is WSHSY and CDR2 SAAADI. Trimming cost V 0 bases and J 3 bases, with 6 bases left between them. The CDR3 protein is CASSESGANQPQHF. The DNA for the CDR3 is TGCGCCAGCAGTGAGTCGGGGGCCAATCAGCCCCAGCATTTT.

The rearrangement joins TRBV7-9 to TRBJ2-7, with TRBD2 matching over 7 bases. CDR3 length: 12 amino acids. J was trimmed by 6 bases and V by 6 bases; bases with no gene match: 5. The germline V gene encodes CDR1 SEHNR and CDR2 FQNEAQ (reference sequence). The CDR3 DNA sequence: TGTGCCAGCAGTCCGGGGGGTCGCGAGCAGTACTTC. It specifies CASSPGGREQYF.

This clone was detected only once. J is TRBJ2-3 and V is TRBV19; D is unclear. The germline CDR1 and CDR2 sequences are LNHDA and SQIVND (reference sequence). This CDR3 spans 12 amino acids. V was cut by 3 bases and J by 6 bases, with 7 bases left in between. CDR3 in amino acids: CASSMVRDTQYF. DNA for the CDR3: TGTGCCAGTAGTATGGTGCGCGATACGCAGTATTTT.

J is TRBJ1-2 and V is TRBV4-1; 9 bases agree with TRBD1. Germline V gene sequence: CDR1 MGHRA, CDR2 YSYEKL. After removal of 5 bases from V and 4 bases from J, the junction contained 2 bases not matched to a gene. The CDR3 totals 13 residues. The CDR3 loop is CASSVDRGYGYTF. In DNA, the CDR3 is TGCGCCAGCAGCGTGGACAGGGGCTATGGCTACACCTTC.

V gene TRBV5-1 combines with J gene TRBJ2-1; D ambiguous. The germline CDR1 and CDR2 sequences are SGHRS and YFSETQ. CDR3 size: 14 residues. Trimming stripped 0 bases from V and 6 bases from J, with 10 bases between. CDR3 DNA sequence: TGCGCCAGCAGCTTGGGCTCACGCCTCAATGAGCAGTTCTTC. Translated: CASSLGSRLNEQFF.

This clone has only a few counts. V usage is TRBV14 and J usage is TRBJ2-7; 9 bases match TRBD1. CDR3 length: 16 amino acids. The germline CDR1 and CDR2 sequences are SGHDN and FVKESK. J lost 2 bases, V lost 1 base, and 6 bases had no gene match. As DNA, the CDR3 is TGTGCCAGCAGCCAAGCGCCGGGACAGGGTGCCTACGAGCAGTACTTC. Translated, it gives CASSQAPGQGAYEQYF. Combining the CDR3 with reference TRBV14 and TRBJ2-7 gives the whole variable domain EAGVTQFPSHSVIEKGQTVTLRCDPISGHDNLYWYRRVMGKEIKFLLHFVKESKQDESGMPNNRFLAERTGGTYSTLKVQPAELEDSGVYFCASSQAPGQGAYEQYFGPGTRLTVT.